These T cell receptor beta chains were read from a single sample in a study of early T cells in non-severe SARS-CoV-2 infection. Via MiXCR, TCRdb re-called the 5' RACE reads, giving one row per CDR3 protein. Here the sample spans roughly 53,000 distinct CDR3 sequences, 8% to 13% being singletons. The sequenced sample was whole blood. The receptors derive from an adult who was a healthcare worker with PCR-confirmed SARS-CoV-2 infection or an uninfected control (not recorded which). CDR3s include the opening cysteine and the closing phenylalanine or tryptophan. D genes are given only for firm matches. The size field is filled for only some rows; it gives once, few, many or a size class.

>many|TRBJ2-2|NA|TRBV7-2
TGTGCCAGCAGCTTAGAAACAGGGCGCACCGGGGAGCTGTTTTTT
CASSLETGRTGELFF
>NA|TRBJ2-1|TRBD2|TRBV4-1
TGCGCCAGCAGCCAGGGGCGACTAGCGGGAGGTCCCTCCTACAATGAGCAGTTCTTC
CASSQGRLAGGPSYNEQFF
>few|TRBJ2-3|TRBD2|TRBV7-9
TGTGCCAGCAGCTCCAGGACTAGCGGGAAGCAGTTAGGGCAGTATTTT
CASSSRTSGKQLGQYF
>few|TRBJ2-3|NA|TRBV11-1
TGTGCCAGCCGTGGCCCCCGCGGCACAGATACGCAGTATTTT
CASRGPRGTDTQYF
>NA|TRBJ2-7|TRBD1|TRBV6-5
TGTGCCAGCAGTAAGGACAGGGGCGATCTCAGGTATCGAGAGCAGTACTTC
CASSKDRGDLRYREQYF
>few|TRBJ2-1|NA|TRBV29-1
TGCAGCGTTGGAGGGCAGGGCCAAGAGCAGTTCTTC
CSVGGQGQEQFF
>NA|TRBJ2-1|TRBD2|TRBV18
TGTGCCAGCTCACCAAGAGCGGGAGGGCTCGTGGGTGAGCAGTTCTTC
CASSPRAGGLVGEQFF
>NA|TRBJ2-7|TRBD1|TRBV29-1
TGCAGCGTGTCACAGGGGTCGCACGAGCAGTACTTC
CSVSQGSHEQYF
>few|TRBJ2-2|TRBD2|TRBV11-1
TGTGCCAGCAGCTCCCCGACGGCGGGAGATACCGGGGAGCTGTTTTTT
CASSSPTAGDTGELFF
>many|TRBJ2-7|TRBD1|TRBV28
TGTGCCAGCAGTTTACTAGACAGGGGTATTGGCGAGCAGTACTTC
CASSLLDRGIGEQYF
>many|TRBJ1-6|NA|TRBV10-2
TGCGCCAGCAGTGCGGACTATAATTCACCCCTCCACTTT
CASSADYNSPLHF
>few|TRBJ1-2|NA|TRBV3-1
TGTGCCAGCAGCCAAGCGCAGGGTCATGGCTACACCTTC
CASSQAQGHGYTF
>many|TRBJ2-1|NA|TRBV20-1
TGCAGTGCCGAGCGGAGACTCTCCTACAATGAGCAGTTCTTC
CSAERRLSYNEQFF
>few|TRBJ1-6|NA|TRBV12-3/TRBV12-4
TGTGCCAGCAGCCCCGGGGTCTCCTATAATTCACCCCTCCACTTT
CASSPGVSYNSPLHF
>many|TRBJ1-4|NA|TRBV12-3/TRBV12-4
TGTGCCAGCAGTTTAGGGTGGAAACTGTTTTTT
CASSLGWKLFF